A selection of T cell receptor beta chains follows, all from one sample in a study of T-cell reconstitution after alpha-beta-depleted transplantation in children. TCRdb re-derived calls from the PCR reads in MiXCR, one entry per CDR3 protein. The sample records approximately 240,000 distinct CDR3 sequences, approximately 9% being singletons. Sample: PBMCs from the stem cell graft donor, taken from the stem cell graft. All receptors derive from a human donor who donated a stem cell graft to a child with acute lymphoblastic leukemia. Both conserved end residues are part of each CDR3. A D gene is named only where the DNA matches it firmly. Size tells how often a clone was seen (once, few, many) or the class of an expanded clone, and some rows leave it out.

d_call	cdr3_length	clone_size	v_call	j_call	cdr3_aa	cdr3_nt
-	15	-	TRBV7-2	TRBJ1-2	CASSADGRGGVGYTF	TGTGCCAGCAGCGCGGACGGACGGGGTGGAGTTGGCTACACCTTC
-	16	few	TRBV13	TRBJ2-6	CASSLGSGAGANVLTF	TGTGCCAGCAGCTTAGGCTCGGGGGCTGGGGCCAACGTCCTGACTTTC
TRBD1	15	-	TRBV5-1	TRBJ2-1	CASSVGTALYNEQFF	TGCGCCAGCAGCGTAGGGACAGCCCTCTACAATGAGCAGTTCTTC
-	13	few	TRBV7-8	TRBJ2-2	CASSLLGYRELFF	TGTGCCAGCAGCCTCTTAGGGTACCGGGAGCTGTTTTTT
TRBD1	16	-	TRBV7-9	TRBJ1-4	CASSLADRGEGEKLFF	TGTGCCAGCAGCTTAGCCGACAGGGGAGAGGGCGAAAAACTGTTTTTT
TRBD1	16	many	TRBV6-1	TRBJ2-2	CASSPRDRENTGELFF	TGTGCCAGCAGCCCACGGGACAGGGAAAACACCGGGGAGCTGTTTTTT
TRBD2	16	few	TRBV7-2	TRBJ2-1	CASSLIPSGGAVEQFF	TGTGCCAGCAGCTTAATCCCTAGCGGGGGGGCCGTTGAGCAGTTCTTC
-	16	-	TRBV9	TRBJ1-4	CASSASRDPKGEKLFF	TGTGCCAGCAGCGCATCCCGGGACCCCAAGGGTGAAAAACTGTTTTTT
-	17	many	TRBV14	TRBJ2-3	CASNQGGPSDGTDTQYF	TGTGCCAGCAACCAAGGGGGGCCATCCGACGGCACAGATACGCAGTATTTT
-	16	-	TRBV7-9	TRBJ2-3	CASNPPSEIFTDTQYF	TGTGCCAGCAACCCCCCTAGCGAAATTTTCACAGATACGCAGTATTTT
-	13	few	TRBV15	TRBJ1-2	CATSSQRVHGYTF	TGTGCCACCAGCAGCCAAAGGGTCCATGGCTACACCTTC
-	12	-	TRBV20-1	TRBJ2-7	CSARGTGNEQYF	TGCAGTGCTAGGGGAACAGGGAACGAGCAGTACTTC
-	15	-	TRBV5-1	TRBJ1-1	CASRGAETMNTEAFF	TGCGCCAGCAGGGGGGCAGAAACCATGAACACTGAAGCTTTCTTT
TRBD2	15	many	TRBV5-1	TRBJ2-3	CASSMAGVSPDTQYF	TGCGCCTCTTCCATGGCGGGGGTCTCTCCTGATACGCAGTATTTT
TRBD1	15	many	TRBV5-1	TRBJ1-1	CASSLDGTGVGEAFF	TGCGCCAGCAGCTTGGATGGGACAGGGGTGGGTGAAGCTTTCTTT
TRBD1	16	-	TRBV23-1	TRBJ2-2	CASRPPSRGHTGELFF	TGCGCCAGCCGACCCCCATCCAGGGGGCACACCGGGGAGCTGTTTTTT
-	15	-	TRBV5-1	TRBJ1-4	CASSFGTAANEKLFF	TGCGCCAGCAGCTTTGGTACAGCTGCTAATGAAAAACTGTTTTTT
TRBD1	16	-	TRBV27	TRBJ1-1	CASTGWTGGFMTEAFF	TGTGCCAGCACCGGGTGGACAGGGGGCTTTATGACTGAAGCTTTCTTT
TRBD1	15	-	TRBV5-1	TRBJ1-6	CASSYSRQGGSPLHF	TGCGCCAGCAGCTATTCCCGACAGGGGGGGTCACCCCTCCACTTT
TRBD1	15	few	TRBV12-3/TRBV12-4	TRBJ2-2	CASSFRTGDTGELFF	TGTGCCAGCAGTTTCCGGACAGGGGACACCGGGGAGCTGTTTTTT
-	11	many	TRBV15	TRBJ2-1	CATSGRHEQFF	TGTGCCACCAGCGGCAGGCATGAGCAGTTCTTC